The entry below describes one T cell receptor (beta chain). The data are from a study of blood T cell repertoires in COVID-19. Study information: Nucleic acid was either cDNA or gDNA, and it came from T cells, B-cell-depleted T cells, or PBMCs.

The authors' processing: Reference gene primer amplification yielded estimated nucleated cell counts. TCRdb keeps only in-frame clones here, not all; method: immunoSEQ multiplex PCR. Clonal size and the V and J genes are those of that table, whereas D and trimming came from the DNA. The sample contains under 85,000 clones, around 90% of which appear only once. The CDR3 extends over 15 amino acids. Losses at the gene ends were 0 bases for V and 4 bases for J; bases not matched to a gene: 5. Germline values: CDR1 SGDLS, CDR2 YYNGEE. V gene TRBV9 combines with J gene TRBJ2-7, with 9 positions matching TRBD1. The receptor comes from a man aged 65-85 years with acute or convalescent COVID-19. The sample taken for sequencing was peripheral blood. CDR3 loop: CASSVGQGGAYEQYF. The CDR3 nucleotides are TGTGCCAGCAGCGTAGGACAGGGGGGCGCATACGAGCAGTACTTC. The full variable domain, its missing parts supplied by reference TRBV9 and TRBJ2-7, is DSGVTQTPKHLITATGQRVTLRCSPRSGDLSVYWYQQSLDQGLQFLIQYYNGEERAKGNILERFSAQQFPDLHSELNLSSLELGDSALYFCASSVGQGGAYEQYFGPGTRLTVT.